This TCR beta chain was recorded in a study of PD-1 blockade in classical Hodgkin lymphoma (dated by TCRdb to about 2020). As for the study more broadly: Nivolumab dosing was 3 mg/kg intravenously every 2 weeks, continuing until either disease progression or unacceptable toxicity. The study used TCR beta sequencing and CyTOF to define a peripheral blood immune signature of response to PD-1 blockade in classical Hodgkin lymphoma. Overall study results and their limits: The study covered only a single clinical trial cohort, and the causes of the repertoire differences, possibly disease activity or prior therapy, were still not defined. Trial patients achieving complete response had baseline diversity similar to newly diagnosed patients, whereas partial responders and progressors had significantly lower diversity. CD4+ but not CD8+ TCR diversity rose significantly by C4D1 (p=0.0027 vs p=0.16), most apparent in complete responders (p=0.02). Baseline TCR diversity was reported to be lower in newly diagnosed patients than in healthy donors and to be lower still in relapsed/refractory patients. Lower diversity was seen in patients whose nivolumab began less than 1 year after ASCT, and these patients were left out of later analyses so that immune reconstitution would not confound the results.

Genomic DNA was isolated using the Qiagen DNeasy kit from unsorted PBMCs as well as from negatively selected CD4+ and CD8+ fractions. TCR beta CDR3 regions were subjected to amplification by immunoSEQ multiplex PCR with primers that anneal to V and J segments. A synthetic immune receptor repertoire was used to minimize amplification bias, and any residual bias was removed computationally once sequencing was done. As for how the authors treated the data: Repertoire diversity was quantified as the Shannon entropy index using custom Python scripts. Unsorted, CD4+ and CD8+ repertoires were analyzed separately, except for combined analyses in which CD4+ and CD8+ sequences were merged in silico. Clonal expansion was defined as a frequency increase of at least 2-fold after treatment compared with C1D1, and clones undetected at baseline were assigned a pseudocount of 0.5. Singleton clones were defined as clones with 0 or 1 copy at C1D1, and non-singleton clones were defined as clones with 2 or more copies. By matching protein sequences in sorted samples from the same patient, clones expanded in unsorted samples were annotated as CD4+, CD8+ or unknown. Wilcoxon tests on paired samples were used to test changes in diversity from C1D1 to C4D1. Entries here come from immuneACCESS through TCRdb and include only in-frame sequences with V and J called. Some clones fail to appear in such tables; in the studies checked, an unresolved V gene covers under half of the shortfall, and the cause of the remainder is unknown. The V and J calls and clone size come from that table; D and trimming were worked out from the DNA. The sample contains roughly 11,000 clones, around 80% of them found a single time. The biggest ten clones account for over 4.5% of the sample.

Counted from cysteine to phenylalanine, this CDR3 has 17 amino acids. Here the CDR3 DNA is all that survives: 51 bases in frame from base 1. The time point label, as the study defines it: cycle 2 day 1 (C2D1) of nivolumab. Every trial patient had relapsed after autologous stem cell transplantation, and cohorts A, B and C differed in prior brentuximab vedotin exposure. The trial cohort was composed of around 60 patients with relapsed/refractory classical Hodgkin lymphoma, for whom complete response, partial response or progressive disease was recorded as best overall response. In the multi-cohort phase II CheckMate 205 trial, trial patients received single-agent nivolumab. An independent review committee assessed best overall response by applying the 2007 International Working Group response criteria. Trial PBMCs were collected just before the start of nivolumab (C1D1) and during therapy at cycle 2 day 1 and cycle 4 day 1. Peripheral blood was collected in 8 mL Vacutainer Cell Preparation Tubes, from which PBMCs were isolated by centrifugation and then cryopreserved.

Turning to this clone: Its antigen specificity is not known. Per-nucleotide qualities are absent, and no much larger clonotype sits a single base away.

The TCR was taken from a human donor with classical Hodgkin lymphoma. The sequences come from peripheral blood mononuclear cells (PBMCs), collected before the second cycle of nivolumab. The rearranged segments are TRBV21-1 and TRBJ1-1; TRBD1, as called in the table, went unchecked against the DNA. TRBV21-1 constitutes a pseudogene. The nucleotides are TGTGCCAGCAGCCTGGTCCGCCTCCAGGGCGGAAACACTGAAGCTTTCTTT. It is translated as CASSLVRLQGGNTEAFF.